Included here is one T cell receptor (beta chain) sequence, with context. The CDR3 is 13 residues long. Looked up from germline, CDR1 is SGHTA and CDR2 is FQGNSA. From its re-call of the 5' RACE reads, TCRdb lists each CDR3 protein once, without DNA. The table gives 200,000 to 300,000 distinct CDR3 sequences; the top ten clones make up around 0.37% of it. This sample was included in a study of T cells expressing NK-cell markers. Across the whole study: The TCR beta repertoires were obtained from sorted CD3+CD56+NKG2C+, CD3+CD56+NKG2C- and CD3+CD56-NKG2C+ T cells.

The sample comprised blood T cells: a sorted CD56 or NKG2C T cell subset, CD4+ or CD8+ T cells, or bulk PBMC T cells (not recorded which). V is TRBV7-2 and J is TRBJ2-5; TCRdb proposes TRBD1, but this gene call is untestable without DNA. This TCR derives from a young man in good health. The CDR3 sequence is CASSLGQGETQYF.